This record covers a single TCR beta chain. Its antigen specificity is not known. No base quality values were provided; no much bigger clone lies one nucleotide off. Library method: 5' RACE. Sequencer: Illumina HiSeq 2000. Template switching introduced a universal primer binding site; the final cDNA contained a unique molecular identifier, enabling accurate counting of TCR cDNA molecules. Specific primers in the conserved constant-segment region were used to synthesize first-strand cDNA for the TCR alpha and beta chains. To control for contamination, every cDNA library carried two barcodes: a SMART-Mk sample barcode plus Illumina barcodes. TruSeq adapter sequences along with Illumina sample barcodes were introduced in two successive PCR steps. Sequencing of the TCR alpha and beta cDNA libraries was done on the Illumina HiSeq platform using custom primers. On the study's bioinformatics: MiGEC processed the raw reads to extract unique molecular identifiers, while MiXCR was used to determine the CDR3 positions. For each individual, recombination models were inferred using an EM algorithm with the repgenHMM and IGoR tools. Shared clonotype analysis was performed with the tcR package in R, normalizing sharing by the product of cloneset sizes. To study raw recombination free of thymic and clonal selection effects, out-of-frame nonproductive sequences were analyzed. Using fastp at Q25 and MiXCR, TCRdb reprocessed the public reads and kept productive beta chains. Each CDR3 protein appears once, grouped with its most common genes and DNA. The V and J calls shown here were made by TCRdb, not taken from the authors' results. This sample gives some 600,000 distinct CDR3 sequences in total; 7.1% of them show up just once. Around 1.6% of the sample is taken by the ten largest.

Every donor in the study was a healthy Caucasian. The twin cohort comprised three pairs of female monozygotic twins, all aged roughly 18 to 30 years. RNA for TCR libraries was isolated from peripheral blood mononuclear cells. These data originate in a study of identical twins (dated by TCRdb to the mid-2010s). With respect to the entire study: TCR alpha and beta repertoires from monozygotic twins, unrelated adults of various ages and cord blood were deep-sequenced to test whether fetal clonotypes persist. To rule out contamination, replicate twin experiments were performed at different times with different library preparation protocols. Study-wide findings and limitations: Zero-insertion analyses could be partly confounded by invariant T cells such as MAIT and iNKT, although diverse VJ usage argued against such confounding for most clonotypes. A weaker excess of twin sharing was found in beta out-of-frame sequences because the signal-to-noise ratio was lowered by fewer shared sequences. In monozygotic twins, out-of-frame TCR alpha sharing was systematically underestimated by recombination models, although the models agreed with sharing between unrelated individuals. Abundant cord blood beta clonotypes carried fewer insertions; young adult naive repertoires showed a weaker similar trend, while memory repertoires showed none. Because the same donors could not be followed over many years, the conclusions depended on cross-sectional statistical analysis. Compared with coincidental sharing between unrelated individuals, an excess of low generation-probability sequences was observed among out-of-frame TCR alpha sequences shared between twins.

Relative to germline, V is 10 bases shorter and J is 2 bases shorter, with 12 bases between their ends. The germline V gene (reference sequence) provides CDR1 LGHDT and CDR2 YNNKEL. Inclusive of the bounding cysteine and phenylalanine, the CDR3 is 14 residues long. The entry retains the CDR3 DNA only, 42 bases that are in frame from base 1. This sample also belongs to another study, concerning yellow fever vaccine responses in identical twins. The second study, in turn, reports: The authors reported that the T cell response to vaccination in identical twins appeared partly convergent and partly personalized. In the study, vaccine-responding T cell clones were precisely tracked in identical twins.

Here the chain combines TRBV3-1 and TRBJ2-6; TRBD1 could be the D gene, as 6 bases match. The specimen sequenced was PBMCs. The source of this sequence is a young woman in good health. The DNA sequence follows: TGTGCCATGATAAGGACAGCTGGGGCCAACGTCCTGACTTTC. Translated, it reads CAMIRTAGANVLTF. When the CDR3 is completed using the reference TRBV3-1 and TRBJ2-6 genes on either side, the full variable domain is DTAVSQTPKYLVTQMGNDKSIKCEQNLGHDTMYWYKQDSKKFLKIMFSYNNKELIINETVPNRFSPKSPDKAHLNLHINSLELGDSAVYFCAMIRTAGANVLTFGAGSRLTVL.